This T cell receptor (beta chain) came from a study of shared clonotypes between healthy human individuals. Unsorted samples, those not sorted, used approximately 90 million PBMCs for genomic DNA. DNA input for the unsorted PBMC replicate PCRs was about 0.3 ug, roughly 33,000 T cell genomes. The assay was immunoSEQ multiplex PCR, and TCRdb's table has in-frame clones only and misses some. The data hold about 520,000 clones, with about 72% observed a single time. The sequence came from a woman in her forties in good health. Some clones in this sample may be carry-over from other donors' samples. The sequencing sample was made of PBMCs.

CDR3 DNA: TGTGCCAGCAGCTTTACTAGCGCGAGCACAGATACGCAGTATTTT. Translated: CASSFTSASTDTQYF. The chain combines TRBV7-3 with TRBJ2-3; TRBD2 matches at 7 bases. Per germline, CDR1 SGHTA and CDR2 FQGTGA. V shed 3 bases and J 0 bases; nucleotides not matched to a gene: 3. The CDR3 consists of 15 residues.